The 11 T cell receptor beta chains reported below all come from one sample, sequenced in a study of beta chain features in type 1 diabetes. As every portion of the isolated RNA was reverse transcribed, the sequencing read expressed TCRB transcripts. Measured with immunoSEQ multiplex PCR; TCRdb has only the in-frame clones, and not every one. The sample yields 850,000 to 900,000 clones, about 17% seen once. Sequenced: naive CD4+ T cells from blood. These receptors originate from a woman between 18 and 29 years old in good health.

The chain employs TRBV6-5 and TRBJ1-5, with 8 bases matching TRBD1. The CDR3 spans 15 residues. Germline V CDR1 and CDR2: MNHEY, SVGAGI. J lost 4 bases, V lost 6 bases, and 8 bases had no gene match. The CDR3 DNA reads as TGTGCCAGCAGGAACTCCGGGACAGGTAATCAGCCCCAGCATTTT. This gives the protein CASRNSGTGNQPQHF.

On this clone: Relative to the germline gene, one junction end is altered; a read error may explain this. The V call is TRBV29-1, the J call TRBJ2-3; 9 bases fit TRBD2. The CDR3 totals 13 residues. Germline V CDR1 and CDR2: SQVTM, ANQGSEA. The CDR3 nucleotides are TGCAGCGTTGTCCCGTTCATTAGCGGGAGAAAGGATTTT. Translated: CSVVPFISGRKDF.

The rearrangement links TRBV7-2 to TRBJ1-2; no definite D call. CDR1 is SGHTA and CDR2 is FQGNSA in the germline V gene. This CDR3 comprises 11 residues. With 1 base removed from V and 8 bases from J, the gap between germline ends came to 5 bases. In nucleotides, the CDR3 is TGTGCCAGCAGCTTAGGAACCGGCTACACCTTC. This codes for CASSLGTGYTF.

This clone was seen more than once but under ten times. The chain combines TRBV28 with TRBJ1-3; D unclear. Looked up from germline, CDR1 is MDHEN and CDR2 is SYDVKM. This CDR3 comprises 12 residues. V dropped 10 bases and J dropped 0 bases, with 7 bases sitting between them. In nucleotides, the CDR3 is TGTGCCACCCAAAACTCTGGAAACACCATATATTTT. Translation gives CATQNSGNTIYF.

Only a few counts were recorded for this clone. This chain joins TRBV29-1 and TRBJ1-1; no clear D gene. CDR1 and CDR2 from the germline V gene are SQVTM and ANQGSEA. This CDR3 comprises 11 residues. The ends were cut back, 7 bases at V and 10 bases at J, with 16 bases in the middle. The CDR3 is CSGQSGSLAFF. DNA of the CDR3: TGCAGCGGGCAGTCGGGGTCTTTAGCTTTCTTT.

The CDR3 loop is CASSLGLAGGLQRETQYF. The DNA for the CDR3 is TGTGCCAGCAGCTTGGGGCTAGCGGGAGGGCTTCAGAGAGAGACCCAGTACTTC. The rearrangement links TRBV5-4 to TRBJ2-5; TRBD2 matches 12 bases. Losses at the gene ends were 0 bases for V and 4 bases for J; bases not matched to a gene: 10. From germline, CDR1 is SGHNT and CDR2 YYREEE (reference sequence). This CDR3 is built from 18 residues.

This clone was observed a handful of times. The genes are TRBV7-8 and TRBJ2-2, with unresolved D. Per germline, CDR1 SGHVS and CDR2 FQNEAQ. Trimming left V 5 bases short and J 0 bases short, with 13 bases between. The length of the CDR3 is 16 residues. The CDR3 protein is CASSPFRAPNTGELFF. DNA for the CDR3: TGTGCCAGCAGCCCTTTCCGGGCCCCGAACACCGGGGAGCTGTTTTTT.

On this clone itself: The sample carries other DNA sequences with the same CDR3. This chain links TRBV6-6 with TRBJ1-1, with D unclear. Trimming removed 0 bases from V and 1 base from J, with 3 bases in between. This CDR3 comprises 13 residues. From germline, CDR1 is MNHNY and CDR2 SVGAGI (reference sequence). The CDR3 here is CASSYSTNTEAFF. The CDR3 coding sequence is TGTGCCAGCAGTTACTCTACGAACACTGAAGCTTTCTTT.

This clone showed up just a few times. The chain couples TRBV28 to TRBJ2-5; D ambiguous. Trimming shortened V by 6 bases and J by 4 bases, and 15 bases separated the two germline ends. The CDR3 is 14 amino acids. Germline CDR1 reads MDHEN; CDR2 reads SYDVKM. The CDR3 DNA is TGTGCCAGCAGACGACTTGCCGGGCCAGAGACCCAGTACTTC. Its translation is CASRRLAGPETQYF.

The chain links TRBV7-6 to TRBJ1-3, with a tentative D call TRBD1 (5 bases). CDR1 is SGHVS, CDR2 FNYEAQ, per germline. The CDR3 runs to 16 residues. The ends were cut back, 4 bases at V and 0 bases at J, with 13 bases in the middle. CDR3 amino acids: CASSSWTSSSGNTIYF. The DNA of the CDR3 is TGTGCCAGCAGCTCCTGGACAAGCTCCTCTGGAAACACCATATATTTT.

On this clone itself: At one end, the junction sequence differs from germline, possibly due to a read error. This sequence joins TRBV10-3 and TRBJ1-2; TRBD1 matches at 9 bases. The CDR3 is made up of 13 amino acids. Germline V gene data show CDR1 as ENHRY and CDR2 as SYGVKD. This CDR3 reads CASSEQGAYGYTF. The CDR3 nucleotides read TGTGCCAGCAGTGAACAGGGGGCCTATGGCTACACCTTC.